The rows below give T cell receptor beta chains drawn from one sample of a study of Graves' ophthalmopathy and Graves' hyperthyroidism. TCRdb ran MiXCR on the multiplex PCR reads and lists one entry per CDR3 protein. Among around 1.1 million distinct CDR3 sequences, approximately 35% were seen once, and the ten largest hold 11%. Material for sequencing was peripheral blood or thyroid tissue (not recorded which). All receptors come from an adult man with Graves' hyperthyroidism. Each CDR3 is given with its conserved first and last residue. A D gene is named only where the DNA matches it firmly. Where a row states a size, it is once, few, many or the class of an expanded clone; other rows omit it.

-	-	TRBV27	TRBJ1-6	TGTGCCAGCAGTTTTCCCGGGCCTACGGTCCTCCACTTT	CASSFPGPTVLHF
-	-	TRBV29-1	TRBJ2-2	TGCAGCAGTTACTTCCGGGGGGCTAAGAACACCGGGGAGCTGTTTTTT	CSSYFRGAKNTGELFF
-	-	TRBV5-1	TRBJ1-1	TGCGCCAGCAGCTTGGGAACCTACGGGAACACTGAAGCTTTCTTT	CASSLGTYGNTEAFF
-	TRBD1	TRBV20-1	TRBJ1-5	TGCAGTGCTAGAGGTCCTACAGGGGGCATTGGGACAGGGATACAGCCCCAGCATTTT	CSARGPTGGIGTGIQPQHF
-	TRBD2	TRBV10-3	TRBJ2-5	TGTGCCATCAGTGGGACTAGCGGGAGAGGGCAAGAGACCCAGTACTTC	CAISGTSGRGQETQYF
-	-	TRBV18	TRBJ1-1	TGTGCCAGCTCACCTAAGTCGAACACTGAAGCTTTCTTT	CASSPKSNTEAFF
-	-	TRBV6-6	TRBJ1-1	TGTGCCAGCAGTTACTCGAGGCAGCTGAACACTGAAGCTTTCTTT	CASSYSRQLNTEAFF
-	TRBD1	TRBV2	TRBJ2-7	TGTGCCAGCAGCGGCCCGAGACAGGGGGTTAACGAGCAGTACTTC	CASSGPRQGVNEQYF
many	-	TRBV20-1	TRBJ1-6	TGCAGTGCACAACAGGGAGGGGATTCACCCCTCCACTTT	CSAQQGGDSPLHF
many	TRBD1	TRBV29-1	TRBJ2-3	TGCAGCGTGGAACAGGGGGCTGTGAATACGCAGTATTTT	CSVEQGAVNTQYF
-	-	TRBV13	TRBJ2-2	TGTGCCAGCAGCTCCCATCTGAGGACTATGAGGACCGGGGAGCTGTTTTTT	CASSSHLRTMRTGELFF
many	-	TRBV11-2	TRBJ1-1	TGTGCCAGCAGCTTAGGAGCCTTCACTTACAGGGACAACACTGAAGCTTTCTTT	CASSLGAFTYRDNTEAFF
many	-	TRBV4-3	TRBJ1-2	TGCGCCAGCAGCCAAGAGGCCAGGGGCTATGGCTACACCTTC	CASSQEARGYGYTF
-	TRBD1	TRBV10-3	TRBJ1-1	TGTGCCAGCAGGCCGACAGGGACCCCTCCTGAAGCTTTCTTT	CASRPTGTPPEAFF
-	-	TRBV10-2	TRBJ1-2	TGCGCCAGCAGTGAGCCGGACGGCCCGCGGGGCTACACCTTC	CASSEPDGPRGYTF
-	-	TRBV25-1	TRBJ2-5	TGTGCCAGCAGTGAACAGTCGTGGGTGGTCCGAGGTCTAGAGACCCAGTACTTC	CASSEQSWVVRGLETQYF
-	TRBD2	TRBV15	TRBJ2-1	TGTGCCACCAGGTTCCCTTATAGCGGGAGGTCCAATGAGCAGTTCTTC	CATRFPYSGRSNEQFF
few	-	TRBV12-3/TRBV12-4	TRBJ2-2	TGTGCCAGCTGGGTGGGAGCGGCCGGGGAGCTGTTTTTT	CASWVGAAGELFF
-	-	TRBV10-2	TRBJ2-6	TGCGCCAGCAGTGAGCCGGACAGTTCTGGGGCCAACGTCCTGACTTTC	CASSEPDSSGANVLTF
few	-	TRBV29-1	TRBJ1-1	TGCAGCGTTGGGACATTGAACACTGAAGCTTTCTTT	CSVGTLNTEAFF
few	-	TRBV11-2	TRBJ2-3	TGTGCCAGCAGCTTAGATCAAGATACGCAGTATTTT	CASSLDQDTQYF
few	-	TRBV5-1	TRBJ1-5	TGTGCCAGCAGCCACCTGGGACATTTTTCTCAGCCCCAGCATTTT	CASSHLGHFSQPQHF
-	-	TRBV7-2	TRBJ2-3	TGTGCCAGCAGCTTAGGGAGTAGGCAGAGCACAGATACGCAGTATTTT	CASSLGSRQSTDTQYF
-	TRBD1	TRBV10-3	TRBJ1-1	TGTGCCATCAGGGGGACAGGGACAGGGCGAGCCTACACTGAAGCTTTCTTT	CAIRGTGTGRAYTEAFF
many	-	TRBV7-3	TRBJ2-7	TGTGCCAGCAGCCCGAGGGCCAACTCCTACGAGCAGTACTTC	CASSPRANSYEQYF
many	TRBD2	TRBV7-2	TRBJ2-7	TGTGCCAGCAGCCCCCGACTAGCCGTTAGCTCCTACGAGCAGTACTTC	CASSPRLAVSSYEQYF
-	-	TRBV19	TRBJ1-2	TGTGCCAGCAGTTTAGGGAGCCAGGGGTATGGCTACACCTTC	CASSLGSQGYGYTF
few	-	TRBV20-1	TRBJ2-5	TGCAGTGCTAGAGCGGTTGGGGGCGCAGGGTCACACCCCGAGACCCAGTACTTC	CSARAVGGAGSHPETQYF
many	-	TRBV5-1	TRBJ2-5	TGTGCCAGCAGCTTAGTAAGGGGGGGAGAGACCCAGTACTTC	CASSLVRGGETQYF
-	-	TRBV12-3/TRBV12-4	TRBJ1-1	TGTGCCAGCAGTTCTGGGTTCGGCAGACCCTTGAACACTGAAGCTTTCTTT	CASSSGFGRPLNTEAFF
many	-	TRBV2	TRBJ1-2	TGTGCCAGCAGTGACGCGGGGTCGGGAGGCTACACCTTC	CASSDAGSGGYTF
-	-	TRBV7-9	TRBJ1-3	TGTGCCAGCAGCTTAGCTATGACCTCTGGAAACACCATATATTTT	CASSLAMTSGNTIYF
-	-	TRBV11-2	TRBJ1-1	TGTGCCAGCAGCTCAGAGGGACGGGTGAACACTGAAGCTTTCTTT	CASSSEGRVNTEAFF
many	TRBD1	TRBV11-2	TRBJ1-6	TGTGCCGGACAGGGGGAAAATTCACCCCTCCACTTT	CAGQGENSPLHF
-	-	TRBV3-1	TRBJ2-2	TGTGCCAGCGAGGCCCCCGGGGAGCTGTTTTTT	CASEAPGELFF
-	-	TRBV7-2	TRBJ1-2	TGCGCCAGCAGCCAAGACGGGGTGGCAGGAAACACCTTC	CASSQDGVAGNTF
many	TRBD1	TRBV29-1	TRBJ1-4	TGCAGCGTTGGAGGTCGGACAGGGGGCGGTGGTGAAAAACTGTTTTTT	CSVGGRTGGGGEKLFF
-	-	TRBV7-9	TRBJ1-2	TGTGCCAGCAGCTTGGGGACTAGCGGGAGATTGGGCTACACCTTC	CASSLGTSGRLGYTF
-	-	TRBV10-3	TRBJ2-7	TGTGCCAGCAGAGAGTCACTAGCTCTCTCCTACGAGCAGTACTTC	CASRESLALSYEQYF
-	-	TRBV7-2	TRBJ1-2	TGTGCCAGCAGTTACACCCGGGACGGCTATGGCTACACCTTC	CASSYTRDGYGYTF
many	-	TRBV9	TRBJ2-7	TGTGCCAGCAGCGCAAACATGGCCTACGAGCAGTACTTC	CASSANMAYEQYF
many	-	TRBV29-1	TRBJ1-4	TGCAGCGGAAGTACAGGGAATAAACTGTTTTTT	CSGSTGNKLFF
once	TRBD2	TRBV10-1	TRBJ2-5	TGCGCTAGCGGGGAGTTGAGAGAGACCCAGTACTTC	CASGELRETQYF
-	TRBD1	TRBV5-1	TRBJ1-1	TGCGCCAGCAGACTGACAGGGGCAGTGGTGAACACTGAAGCTTTCTTT	CASRLTGAVVNTEAFF
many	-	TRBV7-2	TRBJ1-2	TGTGCCAGCAGCCCCCGGGCGGCAGGGGCGCCCTATGGCTACACCTTC	CASSPRAAGAPYGYTF
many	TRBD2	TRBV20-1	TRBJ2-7	TGCAGTGCTTCTAGCGGGAGGTACGAGCAGTACTTC	CSASSGRYEQYF
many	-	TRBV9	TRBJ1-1	TGTGCCAGCAGCGTGGGGATTAAGACTGAAGCTTTCTTT	CASSVGIKTEAFF
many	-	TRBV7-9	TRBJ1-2	TGTGCCAGCAGTCCGTCGGTAGTAGCTAACTATGGCTACACCTTC	CASSPSVVANYGYTF
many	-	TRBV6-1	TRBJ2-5	TGTGCCAGCTGCAGGGACCAAGAGACCCAGTACTTC	CASCRDQETQYF
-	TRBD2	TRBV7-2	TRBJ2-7	TGTGCCAGCAGCAGCTGGGGGGGGCAGTACTTC	CASSSWGGQYF
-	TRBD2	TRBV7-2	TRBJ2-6	TGTGCCAGCAGCTCCCTAGCGGGCCTTTCCTCTGGGGCCAACGTCCTGACTTTC	CASSSLAGLSSGANVLTF
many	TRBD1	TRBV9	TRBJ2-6	TGTGCCAGCAGCCCCACAGGGGGCCACTCTGGGGCCAACGTCCTGACTTTC	CASSPTGGHSGANVLTF
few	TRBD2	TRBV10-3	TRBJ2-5	TGTGCCAGCAGTTCGAGACTAGCGGGAGAGATACAAGAGACCCAGTACTTC	CASSSRLAGEIQETQYF
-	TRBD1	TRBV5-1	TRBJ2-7	TGCGCCAGCAGCTATCGGACAGGGAAACACGAGCAGTACTTC	CASSYRTGKHEQYF
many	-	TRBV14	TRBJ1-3	TGTGCCAGCAGCAGTCAGGATGGAAACACCATATATTTT	CASSSQDGNTIYF
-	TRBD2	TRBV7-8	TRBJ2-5	TGTGCCAGCAGAGGACTAGCGGGAGGGCTGGAGACCCAGTACTTC	CASRGLAGGLETQYF
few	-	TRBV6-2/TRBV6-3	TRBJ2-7	TGTGCCAGCAGAAAAAAGGGGTACGAGCAGTACTTC	CASRKKGYEQYF
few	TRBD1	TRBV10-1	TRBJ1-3	TGCGCCAGCAGTATGCCAGGGGGCCTTGAATCCTCTGGAAACACCATATATTTT	CASSMPGGLESSGNTIYF
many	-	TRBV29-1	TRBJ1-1	TGCAGCGTTGAAACGGGGGTTACTGAAGCTTTCTTT	CSVETGVTEAFF